A single sample gave rise to the 2 T cell receptor beta chains below, sequenced in a study of response to subunit inactivated influenza vaccine. TCRdb re-called the RT-PCR reads with MiXCR, one entry per CDR3 protein. The data contain some 640,000 distinct CDR3 sequences, about 15% of them seen just once; the ten biggest clones take up approximately 6.5%. This specimen consisted of PBMCs from blood, obtained around 14 days before vaccination. These receptors were collected from a man aged 45-65 years who received an inactivated influenza vaccine.

The V gene is TRBV4-1, the J gene TRBJ2-3; 11 positions agree with TRBD2. J gave up 4 bases and V 1 base, and 7 bases lay outside the gene matches. Germline V gene lookup returns CDR1 MGHRA and CDR2 YSYEKL. The CDR3 consists of 17 residues. The CDR3 protein is CASSQVSLAGGSDTQYF. The CDR3 region has the DNA TGCGCCAGCAGCCAAGTAAGCCTAGCGGGAGGTTCAGATACGCAGTATTTT.

At least ten counts were recorded for this clonotype. The chain is built from TRBV20-1 and TRBJ2-1, with 7 bases lining up with TRBD1. Germline V gene data show CDR1 as DFQATT and CDR2 as SNEGSKA (reference sequence). V dropped 3 bases and J dropped 3; count of bases not matched to a gene: 8. The CDR3 spans 15 residues. The CDR3 region has the DNA TGCAGTGCTAGCCGACAGGGCATCAACTACAATGAGCAGTTCTTC. Its translation is CSASRQGINYNEQFF.